The following is a TCR beta chain sequence with its context. The data were obtained in a study of CD8 T cells in Susac syndrome. Trimming stripped 3 bases from V and 7 bases from J, with 18 bases between. Looked up from germline, CDR1 is GTSNPN and CDR2 is SVGIG (reference sequence). The CDR3 is 14 residues long. Reverse transcription of roughly 0.5 to 1 ug RNA was performed with random hexamers. A single record per CDR3 protein comes from TCRdb applying MiXCR to the immunoSEQ multiplex PCR reads. Counted here are some 99,000 distinct CDR3 sequences, just under 95% occurring once; the ten biggest clones make up approximately 0.3%.

The material sequenced was CD4+ T cells from PBMCs. The chain recombines TRBV30 with TRBJ2-5; D gene uncertain. This receptor was taken from a human donor with Susac syndrome. This chain's CDR3 is CAWSVYPSPGTQYF. The CDR3 coding sequence is TGTGCCTGGAGCGTATACCCCTCACCGGGGACCCAGTACTTC.